These 23 T cell receptor beta chains were all obtained from the same sample, sequenced in a study of T cell responses to AZD1222 COVID-19 vaccine. The data were produced by immunoSEQ multiplex PCR, yet TCRdb's version contains in-frame clones alone and is incomplete. The profile covers around 130,000 clones, with roughly 84% appearing a single time and approximately 12% taken by the ten largest. Sequences were derived from peripheral blood, sampled on day 0 of AZD1222 vaccination. These receptors were collected from an adult in good health.

The V call is TRBV28, the J call TRBJ1-2; 10 bases match TRBD1. The CDR3 runs to 15 residues. With 6 bases clipped from V and 5 bases from J, the junction kept 9 bases outside the gene matches. Germline-derived CDR1 and CDR2 are MDHEN and SYDVKM. DNA of the CDR3: TGTGCCAGCAGCGAGACAGGGGGCGCGAGGTATGGCTACACCTTC. The encoded protein is CASSETGGARYGYTF.

V is TRBV27 and J is TRBJ2-1, with unresolved D. The CDR3 sequence is 12 residues long. CDR1 is MNHEY, CDR2 SMNVEV, per germline (reference sequence). Trimming removed 3 bases at V and 6 bases at J, with 6 bases between. CDR3 DNA sequence: TGTGCCAGCAGTTTTAGTCCCAATGAGCAGTTCTTC. This codes for CASSFSPNEQFF.

The rearrangement links TRBV7-9 to TRBJ1-1; tentative D call: TRBD1 (6 bases). CDR1 and CDR2 (germline): SEHNR, FQNEAQ (reference sequence). The CDR3 extends over 15 amino acids. Trimming cost V 1 base and J 3 bases, with 12 bases left between them. The CDR3 loop is CASSLVPGADTEAFF. The CDR3 DNA reads TGTGCCAGCAGCTTAGTCCCGGGGGCGGACACTGAAGCTTTCTTT.

This chain connects TRBV10-3 to TRBJ1-1, with D possibly being TRBD1 (5 bases). V lost 4 bases, J lost 1 base, and 22 bases lay in between. Per germline, CDR1 ENHRY and CDR2 SYGVKD. The CDR3 is 18 amino acids. CDR3 protein: CAISGGTGQKTANTEAFF. DNA of the CDR3: TGTGCCATCAGTGGGGGGACGGGCCAAAAAACCGCGAACACTGAAGCTTTCTTT.

This chain uses TRBV7-6 with TRBJ1-1; 7 bases match TRBD1. Germline lookup yields CDR1 SGHVS and CDR2 FNYEAQ. Trimming removed 5 bases from V and 7 bases from J; junction bases left unmatched: 10. CDR3 length: 14 amino acids. Written as DNA, the CDR3 is TGTGCCAGCAGCGCAGGGGGGGGCGCGGATGAAGCTTTCTTT. Protein sequence: CASSAGGGADEAFF.

The chain combines TRBV6-5 with TRBJ2-5; TRBD1 matches at 7 bases. After removal of 6 bases from V and 0 bases from J, the junction contained 4 bases not matched to a gene. The CDR3 extends over 14 amino acids. Looked up from germline, CDR1 is MNHEY and CDR2 is SVGAGI. In DNA, the CDR3 is TGTGCCAGCAGCCGGACAGGATACCAAGAGACCCAGTACTTC. It encodes CASSRTGYQETQYF.

The J gene is TRBJ1-5, the V gene TRBV15; maybe TRBD1 (5 bases). The CDR3 loop spans 16 amino acids. V was trimmed by 0 bases and J by 2 bases, leaving 11 bases between them. CDR1 is LNHNV and CDR2 is YYDKDF in the germline V gene (reference sequence). CDR3 residues: CATSRDLGGGNQPQHF. The DNA of the CDR3 is TGTGCCACCAGCAGAGATTTGGGGGGAGGCAATCAGCCCCAGCATTTT.

This chain connects TRBV5-1 to TRBJ2-3; 8 positions agree with TRBD1. The CDR3 is 15 residues long. Germline CDR1 reads SGHRS; CDR2 reads YFSETQ. V was pared by 4 bases and J by 0 bases, with 4 bases of the junction left unmatched. CDR3 loop: CASSPGQASTDTQYF. The CDR3, as DNA: TGCGCCAGCAGCCCGGGACAGGCTAGCACAGATACGCAGTATTTT. Full variable domain (rest looked up from reference TRBV5-1 and TRBJ2-3): KAGVTQTPRYLIKTRGQQVTLSCSPISGHRSVSWYQQTPGQGLQFLFEYFSETQRNKGNFPGRFSGRQFSNSRSEMNVSTLELGDSALYLCASSPGQASTDTQYFGPGTRLTVL.

The CDR3 DNA sequence: TGTGCCAGCAGCCCACAGGGTCCCGGGGAGCTGTTTTTT. Its protein product is CASSPQGPGELFF. The rearrangement joins TRBV11-1 to TRBJ2-2; D may be TRBD1 (6 bases). The ends were cut back, 5 bases at V and 6 bases at J, with 10 bases in the middle. There are 13 residues in the CDR3. CDR1 and CDR2 from the germline V gene are SGHAT and FQDESV (reference sequence).

The chain is built from TRBV5-1 and TRBJ1-1; D remains ambiguous. The V and J ends lost 4 bases and 1 base respectively, with 11 bases between them. Germline-derived CDR1 and CDR2 are SGHRS and YFSETQ. The CDR3 has 14 residues. CDR3 sequence: CASSPTTSNTEAFF. CDR3 coding DNA: TGCGCCAGCAGCCCAACCACATCGAACACTGAAGCTTTCTTT.

The chain has TRBV25-1 and TRBJ2-1; 10 nucleotides line up with TRBD2. After removal of 2 bases from V and 4 bases from J, the junction contained 5 bases not matched to a gene. The CDR3 length is 16 residues. Germline-derived CDR1 and CDR2 are MGHDK and SYGVNS. The CDR3 is CASSEEAGGLYNEQFF. The CDR3 bases are TGTGCCAGCAGTGAAGAAGCGGGGGGGCTTTACAATGAGCAGTTCTTC.

This chain links TRBV18 with TRBJ1-1; D possibly corresponds to TRBD1 (6 bases). This CDR3 is 13 amino acids long. CDR1 KGHSH and CDR2 LQKENI come from the germline V gene. Trimming took 4 bases from V and 8 from J, leaving 14 bases between them. CDR3 amino acids: CASSLATGSEAFF. DNA for the CDR3: TGTGCCAGCTCACTGGCGACAGGTTCAGAAGCTTTCTTT.

The V call is TRBV7-2, the J call TRBJ2-7; no clear D gene. The CDR3 is made up of 19 amino acids. V was clipped by 4 bases and J by 0 bases, with 25 bases between them. Germline assignment: CDR1 SGHTA and CDR2 FQGNSA. The CDR3: CASSSPTSSLSHFSYEQYF. CDR3 coding DNA: TGTGCCAGCAGCTCCCCGACCTCCTCCCTGTCCCATTTCTCCTACGAGCAGTACTTC.

This chain links TRBV24-1 with TRBJ2-3, with D hard to call. Trimming shortened V by 0 bases and J by 4 bases, and 7 bases separated the two germline ends. This CDR3 is built from 14 residues. CDR1 is KGHDR and CDR2 is SFDVKD in the germline V gene. CDR3 sequence reads: CATSDLGVADTQYF. The CDR3 DNA is TGTGCCACCAGTGATTTGGGAGTTGCAGATACGCAGTATTTT.

The gene calls are TRBV12-5 and TRBJ2-1, with a weak D call TRBD2 (6 bases). CDR1 and CDR2 (germline): LGHNT, FRNRAP. The germline V and J ends were trimmed by 7 bases and 4 bases, with 14 bases remaining between them. The CDR3 totals 14 residues. The CDR3 loop reads CASVEAGSYNEQFF. The CDR3 coding sequence is TGTGCTAGTGTTGAGGCGGGATCTTACAATGAGCAGTTCTTC. The full variable domain, its missing parts supplied by reference TRBV12-5 and TRBJ2-1, is DARVTQTPRHKVTEMGQEVTMRCQPILGHNTVFWYRQTMMQGLELLAYFRNRAPLDDSGMPKDRFSAEMPDATLATLKIQPSEPRDSAVYFCASVEAGSYNEQFFGPGTRLTVL.

The chain combines TRBV19 with TRBJ2-1; D is ambiguous. Germline CDR1 is LNHDA and CDR2 is SQIVND (reference sequence). Trimming removed 7 bases from V and 5 bases from J, with 9 bases in between. The CDR3 consists of 12 residues. CDR3 DNA: TGTGCCAGTAAACAAAGTGACAATGAGCAGTTCTTC. This translates into CASKQSDNEQFF.

The J gene is TRBJ1-1, the V gene TRBV3-1 (or the pseudogene TRBV3-2); D is undetermined. The CDR3 sequence is 16 residues long. Looked up from germline, CDR1 is LGHDT and CDR2 is YNNKEL (reference sequence). With 4 bases removed from V and 4 bases from J, the gap between germline ends came to 19 bases. CDR3 loop: CASSPRERAVGTEAFF. CDR3 nucleotide sequence: TGTGCCAGCAGCCCCAGAGAGAGGGCGGTAGGCACTGAAGCTTTCTTT.

In its sample, this clone was seen a few times. The chain is built from TRBV12-3 or TRBV12-4 and TRBJ1-5; unclear D gene. With 4 bases removed from V and 7 bases from J, the gap between germline ends came to 11 bases. The length of the CDR3 is 13 residues. DNA of the CDR3: TGTGCCAGCAGTTCAACAACGGGACAGCCCCAGCATTTT. Protein sequence: CASSSTTGQPQHF.

The CDR3 coding sequence is TGTGCCAGCAGCTTTTCCGGGCCAAATACTGAAGCTTTCTTT. It specifies CASSFSGPNTEAFF. V is TRBV5-6 and J is TRBJ1-1, with D unclear. The CDR3 covers 14 residues. V shed 2 bases and J shed 5 bases, with 13 bases lying between them. Germline-derived CDR1 and CDR2 are SGHDT and YYEEEE.

Ten or more counts support this clone. The chain couples TRBV5-1 to TRBJ2-5, with TRBD2 matching over 12 bases. From germline, CDR1 is SGHRS and CDR2 YFSETQ. The junction had 16 bases not matched to a gene; V was cut back by 0 bases and J by 7 bases. CDR3 length: 19 amino acids. CDR3 nucleotide sequence: TGCGCCAGCAGCTTGGAACCTAGCGGGGGGGCAGGCGCGCGGGGGACCCAGTACTTC. This encodes CASSLEPSGGAGARGTQYF.

The chain has TRBV6-5 and TRBJ1-2; D gene uncertain. The CDR3 length is 14 residues. CDR1 MNHEY and CDR2 SVGAGI come from the germline V gene. Between the trimmed V and J ends, which lost 0 bases and 3 bases, there was a span of 8 bases. The CDR3 sequence is CASSYSDRYYGYTF. In DNA, the CDR3 is TGTGCCAGCAGTTACTCAGACCGATACTATGGCTACACCTTC.

The chain has TRBV6-5 and TRBJ1-2; D gene unclear. The V end was cut by 0 bases, the J end by 4 bases, with 9 bases between. The CDR3 extends over 14 amino acids. The V gene's germline CDR1 is MNHEY and CDR2 SVGAGI. This CDR3 reads CASSYSEGTYGYTF. The DNA of the CDR3 is TGTGCCAGCAGTTACTCCGAGGGAACCTATGGCTACACCTTC.

This sequence joins TRBV12-3 or TRBV12-4 and TRBJ1-1; D is unclear. V was shortened by 6 bases and J by 1 base, with 9 bases between the two germline ends. The CDR3 has 13 residues. This CDR3 reads CASSRTRNTEAFF. In DNA form, the CDR3 reads TGTGCCAGCAGCAGAACAAGGAACACTGAAGCTTTCTTT.